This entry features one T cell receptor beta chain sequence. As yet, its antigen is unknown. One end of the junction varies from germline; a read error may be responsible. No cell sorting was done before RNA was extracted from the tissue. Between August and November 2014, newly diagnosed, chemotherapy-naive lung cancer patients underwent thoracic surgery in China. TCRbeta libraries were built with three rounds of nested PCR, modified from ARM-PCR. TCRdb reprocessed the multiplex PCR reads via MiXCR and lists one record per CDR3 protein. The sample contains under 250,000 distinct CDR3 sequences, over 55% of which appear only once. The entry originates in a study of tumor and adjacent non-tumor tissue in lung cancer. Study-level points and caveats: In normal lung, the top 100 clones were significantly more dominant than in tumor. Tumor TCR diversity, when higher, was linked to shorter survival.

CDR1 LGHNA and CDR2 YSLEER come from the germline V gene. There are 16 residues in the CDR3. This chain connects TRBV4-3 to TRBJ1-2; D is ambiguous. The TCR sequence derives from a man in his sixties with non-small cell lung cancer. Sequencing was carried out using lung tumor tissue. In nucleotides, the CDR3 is TGCGCCAACAGCCCATCCCAGTCTTGGACCGCAGAAGGCTACACCTTC. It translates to CANSPSQSWTAEGYTF.